The 4 T cell receptor beta chains presented below share a single source sample, sequenced in a study of T-cell reconstitution after alpha-beta-depleted transplantation in children (dated by TCRdb to 2016 to 2017). Libraries were made using PCR. TCRdb shows the sequencer as Illumina HiSeq 2500. To normalize quantification of the TCRbeta repertoire, the TCR libraries were built with molecular barcoding that relied on unique molecular identifiers. The raw public reads went through TCRdb reprocessing: fastp at Q25, MiXCR clone calling, in-frame beta chains kept. Identical CDR3 protein sequences are pooled into one entry, listed with their most common genes and DNA. The sample yields roughly 300,000 distinct CDR3 sequences; roughly 12% were counted once. The leading ten clones occupy 20% to 30% of the sample. The treatment or condition tag for this specimen amounts to: allogeneic hematopoietic cell transplantation with graft depleted of TCRalphabeta T cells and CD19 B cells.

This sample comprised peripheral blood, obtained 180 days after TCRalphabeta/CD19-depleted stem cell transplant. These receptors all stem from a male patient under 10 years old who had a stem cell transplant for chronic granulomatous disease, so the T cells may come from the graft donor.

This clonotype has ten or more counts. In DNA, the CDR3 is TGTGCCACCAGCAGAGATTTCGGCTACTCCTACGAGCAGTACTTC. It specifies CATSRDFGYSYEQYF. The chain combines TRBV15 with TRBJ2-7; D is unclear. V lost 0 bases to trimming and J lost 0 bases, with 9 bases between them. The CDR3 covers 15 residues. Germline V CDR1 and CDR2: LNHNV, YYDKDF (reference sequence).

This clonotype was observed at least ten times. The chain uses TRBV7-2 and TRBJ2-7, with 9 bases fitting TRBD1. The germline V gene has CDR1 SGHTA and CDR2 FQGNSA. With 1 base clipped from V and 0 bases from J, the junction kept 4 bases outside the gene matches. The CDR3 consists of 16 residues. The CDR3 spells CASSLEGQGSSYEQYF. DNA of the CDR3: TGTGCCAGCAGCTTAGAAGGACAGGGGAGCTCCTACGAGCAGTACTTC.

This clonotype was detected many times. The chain combines TRBV7-9 with TRBJ1-1; 8 nucleotides align to TRBD1. Germline CDR1 is SEHNR and CDR2 is FQNEAQ (reference sequence). This CDR3 contains 14 residues. V trimming: 7 bases; J trimming: 2 bases; junction bases outside the gene matches: 6. The CDR3 DNA is TGTGCCAGCATCGGGACAGGAGGAAACACTGAAGCTTTCTTT. Translating it yields CASIGTGGNTEAFF.

This clonotype has ten or more counts. The rearrangement uses TRBV6-2 or TRBV6-3 and TRBJ2-7; 11 bases are a match to TRBD2. CDR3 length: 15 amino acids. V lost 6 bases and J lost 3; bases outside the gene matches: 7. Germline V CDR1 and CDR2: MNHEY, SVGEGT. The CDR3 sequence is CASRSSGGAFYEQYF. The CDR3 DNA reads as TGTGCCAGCAGGAGTAGCGGGGGGGCCTTCTACGAGCAGTACTTC.